Shown below are 25 T cell receptor beta chains from a single sample sequenced in a study of CXCR3-negative and CXCR3-positive naive CD8 T cells. Study-wide results and caveats: A higher hydrophobicity marked the TRB CDR3s of CXCR3-positive naive cells versus CXCR3-negative naive cells.

5' RACE with UMI labels generated the TRB cDNA libraries. TCRdb processed the 5' RACE reads again and assigns one entry to each CDR3 protein, with no DNA. Its table records 50,000 to 65,000 distinct CDR3 sequences. What these receptors recognize is not known. The specimen was naive CXCR3+ CD8+ T cells from blood. Noted subset: CD45RO-CCR7+CD27+CD95- naive CD8+ T cells expressing CXCR3 (TNR3+). These receptors came from a human donor in good health. Some clones in this sample may be carry-over from other donors' samples.

The chain employs TRBV10-3 and TRBJ1-5. Germline lookup yields CDR1 ENHRY and CDR2 SYGVKD. CDR3 size: 13 residues. CDR3: CAISESVLEPQHF.

The chain couples TRBV5-5 to TRBJ2-7; the TCRdb call, TRBD1, lacks DNA for checking. The germline gives CDR1 SGHKS, CDR2 YYEKEE (reference sequence). CDR3 length: 14 amino acids. The CDR3 here is CASSFSTGGYEQYF. Full variable domain (outside the CDR3, taken from reference TRBV5-5 and TRBJ2-7): DAGVTQSPTHLIKTRGQQVTLRCSPISGHKSVSWYQQVLGQGPQFIFQYYEKEERGRGNFPDRFSARQFPNYSSELNVNALLLGDSALYLCASSFSTGGYEQYFGPGTRLTVT.

This chain joins TRBV10-3 and TRBJ2-7; with no DNA, the TCRdb D assignment of TRBD2 cannot be verified. Germline V gives CDR1 ENHRY, CDR2 SYGVKD. The CDR3 totals 14 residues. CDR3 sequence: CAISRSGSSYEQYF.

The chain has TRBV27 and TRBJ2-6. Germline loops: CDR1 MNHEY, CDR2 SMNVEV (reference sequence). CDR3 length: 15 residues. CDR3 protein: CASSLSGNGANVLTF.

This sequence joins TRBV12-3 or TRBV12-4 and TRBJ2-7. The CDR3 is 14 amino acids. The CDR3 region is CASSFGGNSYEQYF.

The V gene is TRBV9, the J gene TRBJ2-3; TCRdb selects TRBD2, and the lack of DNA leaves this call unchecked. This CDR3 region has 16 residues. Looked up from germline, CDR1 is SGDLS and CDR2 is YYNGEE. The chain's CDR3 is CASSGERGSYTDTQYF.

This chain uses TRBV20-1 with TRBJ2-7; TCRdb lists TRBD2, though no DNA is available to test this call. CDR3 length: 14 residues. Germline values: CDR1 DFQATT, CDR2 SNEGSKA (reference sequence). The CDR3 here is CSARGLADSYEQYF.

The chain links TRBV4-2 to TRBJ2-7; TCRdb outputs TRBD2, but without DNA this stays unchecked. The CDR3 sequence is 13 residues long. Looked up from germline, CDR1 is LGHNA and CDR2 is YNFKEQ. The CDR3 sequence is CASSQVRAYEQYF.

The chain recombines TRBV14 with TRBJ1-6; the TCRdb call, TRBD1, lacks DNA for checking. The CDR3 is made up of 16 amino acids. Germline V gene sequence: CDR1 SGHDN, CDR2 FVKESK. This CDR3 reads CASSQGRHHRDSPLHF.

J is TRBJ2-1 and V is TRBV7-2; TCRdb's D call, TRBD2, is unchecked because there is no DNA. This CDR3 is built from 15 residues. Germline lookup yields CDR1 SGHTA and CDR2 FQGNSA. The CDR3 spells CASSPTSSPYNEQFF. Combining the CDR3 with reference TRBV7-2 and TRBJ2-1 gives the whole variable domain GAGVSQSPSNKVTEKGKDVELRCDPISGHTALYWYRQSLGQGLEFLIYFQGNSAPDKSGLPSDRFSAERTGGSVSTLTIQRTQQEDSAVYLCASSPTSSPYNEQFFGPGTRLTVL.

The rearrangement links TRBV7-9 to TRBJ2-2; TCRdb calls TRBD2, which cannot be checked without DNA. CDR3 length: 20 residues. CDR1 and CDR2 (germline): SEHNR, FQNEAQ (reference sequence). The CDR3 here is CASSFPTVRTSGGASGELFF.

The chain couples TRBV11-2 to TRBJ2-1; TCRdb lists TRBD1, though no DNA is available to test this call. Germline CDR1 is SGHAT and CDR2 is FQNNGV. This CDR3 region has 16 residues. The CDR3 protein is CASSPPPLSSYNEQFF.

The chain couples TRBV29-1 to TRBJ2-1; TCRdb returns TRBD2, unconfirmable since there is no DNA. The CDR3 runs to 14 residues. Germline CDR1 reads SQVTM; CDR2 reads ANQGSEA. The CDR3: CSAPSGINQPPQFF.

The chain carries TRBV7-2 and TRBJ2-7. The germline CDR1 and CDR2 sequences are SGHTA and FQGNSA. This CDR3 comprises 15 residues. CDR3 sequence reads: CASSLGPYRSYEQYF.

The chain recombines TRBV23-1 with TRBJ1-5; TCRdb designates TRBD1, a call that cannot be tested without DNA. TRBV23-1 is identified as an open reading frame with a role that is uncertain. The CDR3 length is 15 residues. The chain's CDR3 is CASSQDRVFYQPQHF.

The rearrangement links TRBV7-6 to TRBJ2-1; there is no DNA to check the TCRdb D call of TRBD1. Germline loops: CDR1 SGHVS, CDR2 FNYEAQ. The length of the CDR3 is 12 residues. The CDR3 sequence is CASSTRLNEQFF.

The V gene is TRBV9, the J gene TRBJ2-7; the TRBD1 assignment by TCRdb is unverifiable without DNA. The CDR3 loop spans 15 amino acids. The germline V gene has CDR1 SGDLS and CDR2 YYNGEE. CDR3 sequence reads: CASSGGAGGVYEQYF.

The genes are TRBV29-1 and TRBJ2-1; the D call of TRBD1 rests on TCRdb alone, since no DNA is present to check it. Per the germline V gene, CDR1 is SQVTM and CDR2 is ANQGSEA. The CDR3 totals 14 residues. CDR3 protein: CSAGQGSSYNEQFF.

The rearrangement uses TRBV27 and TRBJ2-7; TCRdb picks TRBD1, but there is no DNA to check that call. The CDR3 length is 16 residues. Germline V gives CDR1 MNHEY, CDR2 SMNVEV (reference sequence). CDR3 loop: CASSLLIAGEAYEQYF.

The chain combines TRBV28 with TRBJ1-2; TCRdb indicates TRBD1, and absent DNA this call remains unverified. The CDR3 is 16 amino acids. CDR1 and CDR2 from the germline V gene are MDHEN and SYDVKM. The CDR3 reads CASSSSRDRESYGYTF.

The rearrangement joins TRBV7-9 to TRBJ1-1; TCRdb's D gene call, TRBD1, goes unchecked for lack of DNA. The CDR3 is 16 amino acids. In germline, CDR1 is SEHNR, CDR2 FQNEAQ (reference sequence). The CDR3: CASSLGDHGQAAEAFF.

The chain carries TRBV10-3 and TRBJ2-7; TCRdb selects TRBD1, and the lack of DNA leaves this call unchecked. The germline V gene has CDR1 ENHRY and CDR2 SYGVKD. This CDR3 has 15 amino acids. CDR3 in amino acids: CAISAGQGGTYEQYF.

The chain carries TRBV20-1 and TRBJ2-2; the D call of TRBD2 rests on TCRdb alone, since no DNA is present to check it. The CDR3 is made up of 17 amino acids. Germline values: CDR1 DFQATT, CDR2 SNEGSKA (reference sequence). The CDR3 is CSARVMMLRGGPGELFF.

The gene calls are TRBV14 and TRBJ2-1; TCRdb outputs TRBD1, but without DNA this stays unchecked. The germline V gene has CDR1 SGHDN and CDR2 FVKESK. The CDR3 has 15 residues. This CDR3 reads CASSQGLDSYNEQFF.

The V call is TRBV2, the J call TRBJ2-7; TCRdb calls TRBD2, which cannot be checked without DNA. Looked up from germline, CDR1 is SNHLY and CDR2 is FYNNEI. The CDR3 has 15 residues. CDR3: CASSSWTSGGYEQYF.